This T cell receptor beta chain was recovered during a study of blood T cell repertoires in COVID-19. CDR3 size: 18 residues. V was clipped by 5 bases and J by 0 bases; unmatched bases: 9. CDR1 is SGHRS and CDR2 is YFSETQ in the germline V gene. In the original workflow: Nucleated cell counts were estimated from reference gene primer amplification. Libraries were prepared by immunoSEQ multiplex PCR; TCRdb keeps only in-frame clonotypes and omits some of them. V, J and clone size are those of that table, while D and trimming were read from the DNA. Seen here are about 430,000 clones, approximately 90% observed once, and the top ten hold around 1.5%. The age range of participants was 18 to 89 years, with residence in about two dozen US areas.

The specimen sequenced was PBMCs or T cells enriched from blood (not recorded which). This receptor was identified in a woman in her late teens or twenties who had been exposed to COVID-19. The chain has TRBV5-1 and TRBJ2-1; 12 bases agree with TRBD2. CDR3 in DNA: TGCGCCAGCAGACAAGGACTAGCGGGATTCCGCTCCTACAATGAGCAGTTCTTC. Translated, it gives CASRQGLAGFRSYNEQFF.